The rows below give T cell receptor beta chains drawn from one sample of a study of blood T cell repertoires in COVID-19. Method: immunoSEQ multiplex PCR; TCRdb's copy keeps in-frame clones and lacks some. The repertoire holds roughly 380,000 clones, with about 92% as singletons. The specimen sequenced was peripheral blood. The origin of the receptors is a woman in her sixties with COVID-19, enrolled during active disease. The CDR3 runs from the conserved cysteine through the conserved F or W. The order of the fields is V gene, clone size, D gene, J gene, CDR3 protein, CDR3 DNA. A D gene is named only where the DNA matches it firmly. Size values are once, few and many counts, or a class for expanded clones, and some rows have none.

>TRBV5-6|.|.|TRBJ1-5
CASSPHGQPQHF
TGTGCCAGCAGCCCCCACGGTCAGCCCCAGCATTTT
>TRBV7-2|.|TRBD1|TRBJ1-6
CASSLEGAQGSPLHF
TGTGCCAGCAGCCTGGAGGGGGCGCAGGGGTCACCCCTCCACTTT
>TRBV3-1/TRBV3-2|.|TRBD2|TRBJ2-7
CASSQVSGGYEQYF
TGTGCCAGCAGCCAAGTAAGCGGGGGGTACGAGCAGTACTTC
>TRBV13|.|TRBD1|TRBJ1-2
CASSVGQGTFGYTF
TGTGCCAGCAGCGTCGGACAGGGAACTTTTGGCTACACCTTC
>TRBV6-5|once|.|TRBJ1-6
CASSFRGNWNSPLHF
TGTGCCAGCAGTTTCCGAGGGAATTGGAATTCACCCCTCCACTTT
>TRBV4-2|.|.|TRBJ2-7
CASSQEGPDSSYEQYF
TGTGCCAGCAGCCAAGAGGGCCCAGATTCCTCCTACGAGCAGTACTTC
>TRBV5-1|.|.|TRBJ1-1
CASSSRSGSNTEAFF
TGCGCCAGCAGCTCGAGGTCAGGGTCTAACACTGAAGCTTTCTTT
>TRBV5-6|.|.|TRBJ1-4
CASSLGEMLFF
TGTGCCAGCAGCTTGGGGGAGATGCTGTTTTTT
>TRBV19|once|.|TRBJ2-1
CASSTSDYGSYNEQFF
TGTGCCAGTAGTACCTCGGACTACGGATCTTACAATGAGCAGTTCTTC
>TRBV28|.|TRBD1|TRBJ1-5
CASSRTGRGRSNQPQHF
TGTGCCAGCAGCAGGACAGGGAGAGGAAGGAGCAATCAGCCCCAGCATTTT
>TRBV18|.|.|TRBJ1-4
CASSWAGTNEKLFF
TGTGCCAGCTCATGGGCGGGGACTAATGAAAAACTGTTTTTT
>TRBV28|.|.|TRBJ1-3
CASILGGFGNTIYF
TGTGCCAGCATCCTGGGGGGTTTTGGAAACACCATATATTTT
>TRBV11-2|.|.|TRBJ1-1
CASSLSLWNTEAFF
TGTGCCAGCAGCTTATCGTTGTGGAACACTGAAGCTTTCTTT
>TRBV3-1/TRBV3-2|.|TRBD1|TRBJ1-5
CASSQGQGYNQPQHF
TGTGCCAGCAGCCAGGGACAGGGATACAATCAGCCCCAGCATTTT
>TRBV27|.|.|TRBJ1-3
CASSQGTGLSGNTIYF
TGTGCCAGCAGTCAGGGTACAGGGCTCTCTGGAAACACCATATATTTT
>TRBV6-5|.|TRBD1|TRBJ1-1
CASSYGQGAFTEAFF
TGTGCCAGCAGTTACGGCCAGGGGGCTTTCACTGAAGCTTTCTTT
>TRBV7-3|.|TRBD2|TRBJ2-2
CASSLGLAGFTGELFF
TGTGCCAGCAGCTTGGGACTAGCGGGGTTCACCGGGGAGCTGTTTTTT
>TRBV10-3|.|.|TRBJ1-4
CAISEPSGIGNEKLFF
TGTGCCATCAGTGAGCCGTCAGGGATCGGGAATGAAAAACTGTTTTTT
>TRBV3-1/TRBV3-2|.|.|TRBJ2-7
CASSRAVSYEQYF
TGTGCCAGCAGCCGAGCGGTTAGCTACGAGCAGTACTTC
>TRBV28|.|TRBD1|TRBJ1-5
CASRNRGGSNQPQHF
TGTGCCAGCAGGAACAGGGGAGGTAGCAATCAGCCCCAGCATTTT
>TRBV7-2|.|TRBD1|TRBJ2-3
CASSQDRGLYTQYF
TGTGCCAGCAGCCAGGACAGGGGTTTGTATACGCAGTATTTT
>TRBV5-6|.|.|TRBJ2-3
CASSSGGPGDTQYF
TGTGCCAGCAGCTCCGGGGGGCCAGGAGATACGCAGTATTTT
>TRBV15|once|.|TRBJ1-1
CATSRPFDARTEAFF
TGTGCCACCAGCAGACCCTTCGACGCGAGGACTGAAGCTTTCTTT
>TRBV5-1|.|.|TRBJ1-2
CASSLGGAGYGYTF
TGCGCCAGCAGCTTGGGGGGCGCAGGCTATGGCTACACCTTC
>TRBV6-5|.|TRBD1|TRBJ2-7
CAGGTGGYEQYF
TGTGCCGGGGGGACAGGGGGCTACGAGCAGTACTTC
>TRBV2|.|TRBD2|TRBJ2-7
CASSGSVTSGAYEQYF
TGTGCCAGCAGTGGCAGTGTTACTAGCGGGGCCTACGAGCAGTACTTC
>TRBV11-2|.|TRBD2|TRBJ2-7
CASSPWTSGVHEQYF
TGTGCCAGCAGCCCTTGGACTAGCGGGGTCCACGAGCAGTACTTC
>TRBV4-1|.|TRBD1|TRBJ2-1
CASSTYPGQGNNEQFF
TGCGCCAGCTCCACCTATCCGGGACAGGGGAACAATGAGCAGTTCTTC
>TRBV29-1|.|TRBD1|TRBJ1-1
CSVDRGRTAFF
TGCAGCGTGGACAGGGGGCGGACAGCTTTCTTT
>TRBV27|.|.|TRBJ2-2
CASSPSAGELFF
TGTGCCAGCAGTCCTTCGGCCGGGGAGCTGTTTTTT
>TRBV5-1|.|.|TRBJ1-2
CASSLVRLAGGYTF
TGCGCCAGCAGCTTGGTCCGTCTAGCCGGTGGCTACACCTTC
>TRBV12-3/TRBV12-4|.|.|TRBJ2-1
CASRAGEYNEQFF
TGTGCCAGCAGAGCCGGGGAGTACAATGAGCAGTTCTTC
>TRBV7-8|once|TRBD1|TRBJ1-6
CASSLRTGRSNSPLHF
TGTGCCAGCAGCTTACGGACAGGGAGGTCGAATTCACCCCTCCACTTT
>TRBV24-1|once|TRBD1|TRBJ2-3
CATMNRGRTDTQYF
TGTGCCACTATGAACAGGGGGCGAACAGATACGCAGTATTTT
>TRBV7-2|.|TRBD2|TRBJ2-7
CASSLAGGKSLEQYF
TGTGCCAGCAGCTTAGCCGGGGGGAAATCTCTCGAGCAGTACTTC
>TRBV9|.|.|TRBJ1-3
CASSVDVTVGNTIYF
TGTGCCAGCAGCGTAGATGTTACTGTTGGAAACACCATATATTTT
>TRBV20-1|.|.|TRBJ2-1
CSASEALYNEQFF
TGCAGTGCTAGTGAGGCTCTCTACAATGAGCAGTTCTTC
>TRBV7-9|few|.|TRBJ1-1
CASSAQANTEAFF
TGTGCCAGCAGTGCCCAGGCGAACACTGAAGCTTTCTTT
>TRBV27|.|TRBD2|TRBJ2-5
CASKGLAGGGTQYF
TGTGCCAGCAAGGGACTAGCGGGGGGAGGGACCCAGTACTTC
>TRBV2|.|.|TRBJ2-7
CASTSRVPHPEQYF
TGTGCCAGCACATCCCGGGTCCCGCACCCCGAGCAGTACTTC
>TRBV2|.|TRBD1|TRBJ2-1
CASSQTGGGSQGEQFF
TGTGCCAGCAGTCAAACAGGGGGCGGATCACAAGGTGAGCAGTTCTTC
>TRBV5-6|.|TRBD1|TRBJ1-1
CASSQRANRGVNTEAFF
TGTGCCAGCAGCCAGAGGGCTAACAGGGGCGTGAACACTGAAGCTTTCTTT
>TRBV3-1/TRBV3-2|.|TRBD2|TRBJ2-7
CASSHWTSASYEQYF
TGTGCCAGCAGCCATTGGACTAGCGCATCCTACGAGCAGTACTTC